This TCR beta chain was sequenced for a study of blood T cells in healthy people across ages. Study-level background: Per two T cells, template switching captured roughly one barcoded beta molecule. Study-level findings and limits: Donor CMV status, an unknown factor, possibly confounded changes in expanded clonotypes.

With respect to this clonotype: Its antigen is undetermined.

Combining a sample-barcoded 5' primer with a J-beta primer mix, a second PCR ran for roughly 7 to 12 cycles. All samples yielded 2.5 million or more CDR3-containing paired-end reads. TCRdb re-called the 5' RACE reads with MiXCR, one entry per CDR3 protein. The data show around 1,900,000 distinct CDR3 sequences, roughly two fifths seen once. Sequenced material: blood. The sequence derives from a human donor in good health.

CDR3 in amino acids: CASSYYRHTSYEQYF. In DNA, the CDR3 is TGTGCCAGCAGTTACTACCGACATACCTCCTACGAGCAGTACTTC. The chain joins TRBV6-6 to TRBJ2-7; D not certain. The CDR3 runs 15 residues. Trimming took 1 base from V and 0 from J, leaving 10 bases between them. The germline V gene encodes CDR1 MNHNY and CDR2 SVGAGI (reference sequence).